The TCR beta chain under discussion was sequenced for a study of beta chain features in type 1 diabetes. Each sorted fraction was over 95% pure. On this clone itself: Its antigen is undetermined.

General study points: Lower insertion and higher deletion counts appeared at VDJ junctions in type 1 diabetes patients. cDNA-based sequencing might over-represent cells highly expressing TCR. Significant though moderate, a shortening of TCRB CDR3s appeared in all four CD4+ subsets of Type 1 diabetes patients.

Every bit of the isolated RNA underwent reverse transcription, so sequencing read expressed TCRB transcripts. The protocol was immunoSEQ multiplex PCR, while the TCRdb copy is restricted to in-frame clones and leaves out a portion. Of 300,000 to 450,000 clones in the sample, about 12% are singletons; the top ten hold roughly 0.0097%. Sequences were obtained from naive CD4+ T cells from blood. The sequence was collected from a woman between 18 and 29 years old with type 1 diabetes.

Written as DNA, the CDR3 is TGCGCCAGCAGCCAAGTCGGGTCCGGGGGGTACTATGGCTACACCTTC. Encoded protein: CASSQVGSGGYYGYTF. The J gene is TRBJ1-2, the V gene TRBV4-3, with D maybe TRBD1 (5 bases). Germline V gene data show CDR1 as LGHNA and CDR2 as YSLEER. V dropped 1 base and J dropped 3 bases, with 15 bases sitting between them. The CDR3 sequence is 16 residues long.